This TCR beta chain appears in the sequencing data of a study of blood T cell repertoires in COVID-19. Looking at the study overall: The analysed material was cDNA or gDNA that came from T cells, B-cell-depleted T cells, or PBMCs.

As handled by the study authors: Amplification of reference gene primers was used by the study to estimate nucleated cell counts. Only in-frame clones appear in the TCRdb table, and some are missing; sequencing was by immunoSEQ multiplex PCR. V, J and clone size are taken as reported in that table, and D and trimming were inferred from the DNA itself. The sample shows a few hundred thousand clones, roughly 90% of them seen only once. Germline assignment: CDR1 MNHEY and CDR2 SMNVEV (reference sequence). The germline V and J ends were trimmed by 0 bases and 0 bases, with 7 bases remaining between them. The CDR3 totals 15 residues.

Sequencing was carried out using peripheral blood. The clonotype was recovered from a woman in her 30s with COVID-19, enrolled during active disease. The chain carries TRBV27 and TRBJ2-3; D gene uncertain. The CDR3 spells CASSLSLVSTDTQYF. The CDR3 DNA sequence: TGTGCCAGCAGTTTATCTCTAGTGAGCACAGATACGCAGTATTTT.